Listed here are 27 T cell receptor beta chains from one sample, sequenced in a study of blood T cell repertoires in COVID-19. Here immunoSEQ multiplex PCR was the method, and the copy in TCRdb shows in-frame clones only, minus some. The table lists tens of thousands of clones, approximately 88% of them singletons. Sequenced input: peripheral blood. These receptors were obtained from a human donor with active COVID-19. The donor label of this sample is uncertain.

The table lists this clone with a count of one. The V gene is TRBV19, the J gene TRBJ1-2, with D maybe TRBD1 (6 bases). The V and J ends lost 5 bases and 1 base respectively, with 11 bases between them. Germline loops: CDR1 LNHDA, CDR2 SQIVND (reference sequence). The CDR3 consists of 14 residues. This chain's CDR3 is CASSPGELNYGYTF. CDR3 bases: TGTGCCAGTAGTCCAGGGGAACTTAACTATGGCTACACCTTC.

CDR3 nucleotides: TGTGCCAGCAGCATCGGAGGGGTGAACACTGAAGCTTTCTTT. Its protein product is CASSIGGVNTEAFF. This sequence joins TRBV6-2 or TRBV6-3 and TRBJ1-1; tentatively, D is TRBD1 (5 bases). CDR1 and CDR2 (germline): MNHEY, SVGEGT. The V and J ends lost 6 bases and 0 bases respectively, with 11 bases between them. This CDR3 is built from 14 residues.

The chain links TRBV11-2 to TRBJ2-3; 11 bases agree with TRBD2. Trimming cost V 4 bases and J 4 bases; bases outside gene matches: 4. The germline V gene has CDR1 SGHAT and CDR2 FQNNGV. This CDR3 has 15 amino acids. CDR3: CASSYSGGAADTQYF. The CDR3 coding sequence is TGTGCCAGCAGCTATAGCGGGGGGGCTGCAGATACGCAGTATTTT.

This clone was seen once. J is TRBJ1-1 and V is TRBV11-1; TRBD1 matches at 7 bases. With V trimmed by 0 bases and J by 1 base, 2 bases remained unmatched. The CDR3 is 15 residues long. CDR1 and CDR2 (germline): SGHAT, FQDESV (reference sequence). The CDR3 is CASSLARTGNTEAFF. CDR3 sequence (DNA): TGTGCCAGCAGCTTAGCGAGGACAGGGAACACTGAAGCTTTCTTT.

V gene TRBV28 combines with J gene TRBJ2-5; D is unresolved. The CDR3 runs to 14 residues. V was trimmed by 5 bases and J by 3 bases, leaving 13 bases between them. Germline lookup yields CDR1 MDHEN and CDR2 SYDVKM. The CDR3 loop reads CASSNHPSKETQYF. DNA of the CDR3: TGTGCCAGCAGTAACCACCCGAGTAAAGAGACCCAGTACTTC.

The V and J genes are TRBV27 and TRBJ2-5, with D unclear. There are 13 residues in the CDR3. The V end was cut by 6 bases, the J end by 5 bases, with 13 bases between. Germline-derived CDR1 and CDR2 are MNHEY and SMNVEV (reference sequence). CDR3 in amino acids: CASRLGSRETQYF. The CDR3 DNA sequence: TGTGCCAGCAGGCTAGGTTCCCGGGAGACCCAGTACTTC.

The CDR3 DNA reads as TGCGCCAGCAGCCTGGACAGGGTGTCCTACGAGCAGTACTTC. This codes for CASSLDRVSYEQYF. This chain links TRBV4-3 with TRBJ2-7, with 8 nucleotides matching TRBD1. Germline V gene sequence: CDR1 LGHNA, CDR2 YSLEER. The CDR3 loop spans 14 amino acids. With V trimmed by 4 bases and J by 1 base, 3 bases remained unmatched.

Only one count was recorded for this clone. The chain is built from TRBV6-2 or TRBV6-3 and TRBJ2-7; no definite D call. The CDR3 loop spans 13 amino acids. Germline lookup yields CDR1 MNHEY and CDR2 SVGEGT. The V end was cut by 6 bases, the J end by 4 bases, with 13 bases between. Here the CDR3 reads CASSGLNGYEQYF. CDR3 coding DNA: TGTGCCAGCAGCGGTCTTAACGGGTACGAGCAGTACTTC.

The V and J genes are TRBV12-3 or TRBV12-4 and TRBJ1-5; no clear D gene. The CDR3 sequence is 13 residues long. The V gene lost 7 bases and the J gene lost 4 bases, with 11 bases spanning the gap. The chain's CDR3 is CASTNRGNQPQHF. As DNA, the CDR3 is TGTGCCAGCACCAACAGAGGGAATCAGCCCCAGCATTTT.

The chain uses TRBV5-1 and TRBJ2-4; D gene ambiguous. The CDR3 is made up of 16 amino acids. V was trimmed by 7 bases and J by 1 base, leaving 18 bases between them. Germline values: CDR1 SGHRS, CDR2 YFSETQ. The CDR3 loop reads CASSEAGLGAKNIQYF. The DNA of the CDR3 is TGCGCCAGCTCCGAGGCCGGTCTTGGGGCCAAAAACATTCAGTACTTC.

The gene calls are TRBV3-1 (or the pseudogene TRBV3-2) and TRBJ2-5; 9 positions agree with TRBD1. This CDR3 comprises 15 residues. The V gene end was trimmed by 1 base and the J gene end by 5 bases; junction bases not matched to a gene: 5. Germline CDR1 is LGHDT and CDR2 is YNNKEL (reference sequence). The CDR3 loop is CASSQGDRVMETQYF. For the CDR3, the DNA is TGTGCCAGCAGCCAAGGGGACAGGGTAATGGAGACCCAGTACTTC.

The chain recombines TRBV5-1 with TRBJ2-1; D is ambiguous. Trimming removed 1 base from V and 1 base from J, with 6 bases in between. CDR1 and CDR2 (germline): SGHRS, YFSETQ. The CDR3 sequence is 14 residues long. The CDR3 coding sequence is TGCGCCAGCAGCTTGAGCGAATCCTACAATGAGCAGTTCTTC. It specifies CASSLSESYNEQFF.

V usage is TRBV27 and J usage is TRBJ2-7; D is possibly TRBD2 (5 bases). The ends were cut back, 1 base at V and 2 bases at J, with 9 bases in the middle. Germline V gene lookup returns CDR1 MNHEY and CDR2 SMNVEV (reference sequence). The CDR3 totals 14 residues. Here the CDR3 DNA reads TGTGCCAGCAGTTTATATCCGGGGACCTACGAGCAGTACTTC. Its translation is CASSLYPGTYEQYF.

V usage is TRBV11-2 and J usage is TRBJ2-3; D not resolved. CDR1 and CDR2 (germline): SGHAT, FQNNGV. Trimming took 1 base from V and 4 from J, leaving 12 bases between them. The CDR3 contains 15 residues. CDR3 region: CASSLGILTSDTQYF. CDR3 DNA sequence: TGTGCCAGCAGCTTAGGAATCCTTACTTCAGATACGCAGTATTTT. The complete variable domain, with remaining parts taken from reference TRBV11-2 and TRBJ2-3, reads EAGVAQSPRYKIIEKRQSVAFWCNPISGHATLYWYQQILGQGPKLLIQFQNNGVVDDSQLPKDRFSAERLKGVDSTLKIQPAKLEDSAVYLCASSLGILTSDTQYFGPGTRLTVL.

The chain joins TRBV7-2 to TRBJ1-3; D is ambiguous. The germline gives CDR1 SGHTA, CDR2 FQGNSA. V shed 4 bases and J shed 3 bases, with 7 bases lying between them. The CDR3 loop spans 13 amino acids. The CDR3 sequence is CASSSILGNTIYF. The CDR3 region has the DNA TGTGCCAGCAGCTCAATACTTGGAAACACCATATATTTT.

The V and J genes are TRBV4-1 and TRBJ2-3; the D gene is possibly TRBD2 (5 bases). Trimming left V 3 bases short and J 1 base short, with 11 bases between. CDR3 length: 15 amino acids. Germline loops: CDR1 MGHRA, CDR2 YSYEKL. CDR3 in amino acids: CASSQAGRGTDTQYF. As DNA, the CDR3 is TGCGCCAGCAGCCAGGCGGGCCGGGGCACAGATACGCAGTATTTT.

This rearrangement joins TRBV5-3 to TRBJ1-5; TRBD1 agrees at 7 bases. TRBV5-3 is known as an ORF, though its function is uncertain. With 4 bases clipped from V and 5 bases from J, the junction kept 9 bases outside the gene matches. The CDR3 is 15 residues long. CDR3 sequence: CARSRDRVIDQPQHF. In nucleotides, the CDR3 is TGTGCCAGAAGCAGAGACAGGGTAATCGATCAGCCCCAGCATTTT.

As to this clone: In the same sample, other DNA sequences code for this CDR3. The chain is built from TRBV5-1 and TRBJ2-3; 7 nucleotides match TRBD2. V dropped 2 bases and J dropped 3; count of bases not matched to a gene: 6. The CDR3 totals 15 residues. The germline CDR1 and CDR2 sequences are SGHRS and YFSETQ. CDR3 residues: CASSLGQGGTDTQYF. The CDR3 DNA reads as TGCGCCAGCAGCTTAGGTCAGGGAGGGACAGATACGCAGTATTTT. Full variable domain (outside the CDR3, taken from reference TRBV5-1 and TRBJ2-3): KAGVTQTPRYLIKTRGQQVTLSCSPISGHRSVSWYQQTPGQGLQFLFEYFSETQRNKGNFPGRFSGRQFSNSRSEMNVSTLELGDSALYLCASSLGQGGTDTQYFGPGTRLTVL.

This chain connects TRBV3-1 (or the pseudogene TRBV3-2) to TRBJ2-1; D may be TRBD1 (6 bases). CDR3 length: 15 amino acids. V lost 3 bases, J lost 5 bases, and 14 bases lay in between. Per germline, CDR1 LGHDT and CDR2 YNNKEL (reference sequence). CDR3 sequence (DNA): TGTGCCAGCAGCCAGAACTGGCAGGGGAACAATGAGCAGTTCTTC. This codes for CASSQNWQGNNEQFF.

This CDR3 reads CSVDTRVTYNEQFF. The CDR3 region has the DNA TGCAGCGTTGATACCCGGGTTACCTACAATGAGCAGTTCTTC. The rearrangement links TRBV29-1 to TRBJ2-1; D unresolved. CDR1 and CDR2 from the germline V gene are SQVTM and ANQGSEA. This CDR3 spans 14 amino acids. Trimming removed 3 bases from V and 2 bases from J, with 11 bases in between.

The CDR3 DNA is TGCAGTGCAACCCGAGGGGGCGAGCAGTACTTC. Encoded protein: CSATRGGEQYF. The chain carries TRBV20-1 and TRBJ2-7; D is perhaps TRBD1 (6 bases). The CDR3 runs 11 residues. The germline CDR1 and CDR2 sequences are DFQATT and SNEGSKA (reference sequence). Trimming left V 6 bases short and J 6 bases short, with 12 bases between.

The chain recombines TRBV5-4 with TRBJ2-2; no definite D call. Trimming shortened V by 1 base and J by 0 bases, and 13 bases separated the two germline ends. The CDR3 is 17 residues long. Per germline, CDR1 SGHNT and CDR2 YYREEE (reference sequence). The CDR3 sequence: CASSLNGAATNTGELFF. The CDR3 DNA sequence: TGTGCCAGCAGCTTGAACGGCGCGGCCACGAACACCGGGGAGCTGTTTTTT.

This clone has just one count. The chain recombines TRBV11-2 with TRBJ1-1, with D unresolved. V shed 11 bases and J shed 0 bases, with 13 bases lying between them. The CDR3 runs to 13 residues. Germline V gene data show CDR1 as SGHAT and CDR2 as FQNNGV. The CDR3 protein is CAARVGLNTEAFF. The CDR3 nucleotides read TGTGCCGCCCGGGTTGGTTTGAACACTGAAGCTTTCTTT.

V is TRBV2 and J is TRBJ1-2, with TRBD1 matching 11 bases. Germline loops: CDR1 SNHLY, CDR2 FYNNEI. Trimming took 4 bases from V and 8 from J; bases not matched to a gene: 6. This CDR3 spans 14 amino acids. DNA for the CDR3: TGTGCCAGCAGTGGGGACAGGGGGTACTTCGGCTACACCTTC. As protein: CASSGDRGYFGYTF.

The rearrangement joins TRBV4-1 to TRBJ2-3; 13 bases are shared with TRBD2. The ends lost 4 bases at V and 1 base at J; junction bases unmatched: 14. This CDR3 has 20 residues. Per germline, CDR1 MGHRA and CDR2 YSYEKL. In DNA, the CDR3 is TGCGCCAGCAGCCCCGTGGGACTAGCGGGAACGGGGGTGGGCACAGATACGCAGTATTTT. This codes for CASSPVGLAGTGVGTDTQYF.

This chain joins TRBV4-2 and TRBJ2-7; 8 bases are shared with TRBD1. CDR1 LGHNA and CDR2 YNFKEQ come from the germline V gene. The CDR3 loop spans 15 amino acids. The ends lost 1 base at V and 5 bases at J; junction bases unmatched: 7. CDR3 protein: CASSQGLQGANEQYF. The CDR3 DNA reads TGTGCCAGCAGCCAAGGGTTGCAGGGGGCCAACGAGCAGTACTTC.

The chain is built from TRBV6-5 and TRBJ1-1; D is perhaps TRBD1 (6 bases). Trimming cost V 10 bases and J 0 bases, with 12 bases left between them. The CDR3 is 13 residues long. Germline V gene lookup returns CDR1 MNHEY and CDR2 SVGAGI. The CDR3 DNA follows: TGTGCCACCTCAGGGGAGATGAACACTGAAGCTTTCTTT. It yields the protein CATSGEMNTEAFF.